This TCR beta chain derives from a study of blood T cell repertoires in COVID-19. For the study at large: T cells, B-cell-depleted T cells, or PBMCs supplied cDNA or gDNA.

Using immunoSEQ multiplex PCR, the repertoire was profiled, and TCRdb retains in-frame clones only, with some absent. The sample has roughly 240,000 clones; more than 80% are singletons. The receptor was derived from a man aged 45-65 years who had been exposed to COVID-19. The sample was PBMCs or T cells enriched from blood (not recorded which).

The CDR3 nucleotides read TGTGCCAGCAGCCGTTCAGGGGGCAGTGGCTACACCTTC. Translation: CASSRSGGSGYTF. The gene calls are TRBV7-8 and TRBJ1-2, with 8 positions matching TRBD1. The CDR3 length is 13 residues. Losses at the gene ends were 5 bases for V and 7 bases for J; bases not matched to a gene: 6. Germline V gene sequence: CDR1 SGHVS, CDR2 FQNEAQ.